This TCR beta chain was captured by sequencing in a study of blood T cells in healthy people across ages. Study-level findings and limits: What prevented conclusive comparison of naive and antigen-experienced cells was that PBMCs were unsorted.

Next came a second PCR, run for roughly 6 to 11 cycles, which used a sample-barcoded 5' primer along with a J-beta primer mix. Template switching added a 12-random-nucleotide identifier to every cDNA molecule. In TCRdb, the 5' RACE reads were re-called with MiXCR into one record per CDR3 protein. The table records over 950,000 distinct CDR3 sequences, approximately 50% of them present only once. Staff drew roughly 10 milliliters of peripheral blood from each donor. Regarding this clonotype: No antigen is known for it.

The TCR comes from an older woman in good health. What was sequenced was blood.

The DNA for the CDR3 is TGTGCCACCAGCAGAGTTGACGGGAGGGCCTTCAACAATGAGCAGTTCTTC. It specifies CATSRVDGRAFNNEQFF. The chain uses TRBV15 and TRBJ2-1; 8 bases are a match to TRBD2. V lost 1 base, J lost 5 bases, and 10 bases stayed unmatched. This CDR3 has 17 residues. Germline values: CDR1 LNHNV, CDR2 YYDKDF (reference sequence).